Listed here are 9 T cell receptor beta chains from one sample, sequenced in a study of blood T cell repertoires in COVID-19. Sequencing used immunoSEQ multiplex PCR; TCRdb keeps in-frame clones, though not all of them. The table shows 250,000 to 300,000 clones, with 75% to 90% occurring only once. Source material: peripheral blood. These TCRs come from a woman aged 45-65 years who had recovered from COVID-19.

This chain connects TRBV29-1 to TRBJ2-2; 7 bases agree with TRBD1. The CDR3 is 15 residues long. From germline, CDR1 is SQVTM and CDR2 ANQGSEA. V shed 6 bases and J 2 bases; nucleotides not matched to a gene: 9. The CDR3 DNA reads as TGCAGCGTACTTGGGACAGCCCTCAACACCGGGGAGCTGTTTTTT. This sequence encodes CSVLGTALNTGELFF.

V and J are TRBV5-4 and TRBJ1-1; D may be TRBD1 (5 bases). CDR1 and CDR2 (germline): SGHNT, YYREEE (reference sequence). V lost 3 bases to trimming and J lost 4 bases, with 13 bases between them. There are 14 residues in the CDR3. In nucleotides, the CDR3 is TGTGCCAGCAGCTCTAGACAGACTAGCACTGAAGCTTTCTTT. Translated: CASSSRQTSTEAFF.

The genes are TRBV7-6 and TRBJ2-7; D gene uncertain. This CDR3 is 14 amino acids long. V shed 1 base and J shed 3 bases, with 10 bases lying between them. Per germline, CDR1 SGHVS and CDR2 FNYEAQ. The CDR3 nucleotides are TGTGCCAGCAGCTTAGAGCAGGCGAACTACGAGCAGTACTTC. It specifies CASSLEQANYEQYF.

This sequence joins TRBV5-1 and TRBJ2-7, with 9 bases identical to TRBD2. Germline CDR1 and CDR2: SGHRS and YFSETQ. V trimming: 0 bases; J trimming: 6 bases; junction bases outside the gene matches: 7. The CDR3 totals 15 residues. The CDR3 loop reads CASSLDAGGPVEQYF. CDR3 coding DNA: TGCGCCAGCAGCTTGGACGCGGGAGGGCCTGTCGAGCAGTACTTC.

J is TRBJ2-3 and V is TRBV7-2; TRBD2 might be the D (6 bases). The CDR3 runs to 16 residues. The germline V gene encodes CDR1 SGHTA and CDR2 FQGNSA. The germline V and J ends were trimmed by 5 bases and 0 bases, with 15 bases remaining between them. The CDR3, as DNA: TGTGCCAGCAGCGGCGGGGACGGACTAAGCACAGATACGCAGTATTTT. It codes for CASSGGDGLSTDTQYF.

This clone has only a few counts. The chain combines TRBV3-1 (or the pseudogene TRBV3-2) with TRBJ1-6; D ambiguous. V was trimmed by 0 bases and J by 11 bases, leaving 11 bases between them. Germline lookup yields CDR1 LGHDT and CDR2 YNNKEL (reference sequence). The CDR3 runs to 14 residues. The CDR3 reads CASSQEPLRAPLHF. CDR3 sequence (DNA): TGTGCCAGCAGCCAAGAACCCCTCCGGGCACCCCTCCACTTT.

The rearrangement uses TRBV7-3 and TRBJ1-2; TRBD1 agrees at 7 bases. After removal of 5 bases from V and 8 bases from J, the junction contained 8 bases not matched to a gene. Germline assignment: CDR1 SGHTA and CDR2 FQGTGA. This CDR3 region has 13 residues. The CDR3 reads CASSQIGGLGYTF. The DNA for the CDR3 is TGTGCCAGCAGCCAGATAGGGGGCTTAGGCTACACCTTC.

The sample holds one count of this clone. As DNA, the CDR3 is TGTGCCAGCACCCTAACGAGGTCTAGCACAGATACGCAGTATTTT. Residues: CASTLTRSSTDTQYF. This chain joins TRBV11-2 and TRBJ2-3; D is undetermined. V gave up 7 bases and J gave up 0 bases, with 14 bases separating them. This CDR3 has 15 residues. Germline CDR1 reads SGHAT; CDR2 reads FQNNGV.

The V gene is TRBV7-2, the J gene TRBJ2-3; TRBD1 matches 8 bases. The CDR3 has 14 residues. Unmatched junction bases numbered 2, after V lost 5 bases and J lost 1 base. Germline V CDR1 and CDR2: SGHTA, FQGNSA. For the CDR3, the DNA is TGTGCCAGCAGCCCGGACAGGGGCACAGATACGCAGTATTTT. This sequence encodes CASSPDRGTDTQYF.